What follows is one T cell receptor beta chain and its context. The data derive from a study of blood T cell repertoires in COVID-19. Repertoires were generated with immunoSEQ multiplex PCR, while TCRdb's copy carries only in-frame clones and drops some. The sample yields about 150,000 clones, around 87% seen once. V was pared by 7 bases and J by 0 bases, with 8 bases between. The CDR3 length is 13 residues. Germline CDR1 LNHDA, CDR2 SQIVND (reference sequence). This receptor was obtained from a woman aged 55-70 years with active or convalescent COVID-19. The sequenced sample was peripheral blood. The rearrangement joins TRBV19 to TRBJ2-3, with D unclear. In DNA, the CDR3 is TGTGCCAGTACAGCGACTAGCACAGATACGCAGTATTTT. It yields the protein CASTATSTDTQYF.